This T cell receptor (beta chain) was obtained from a study of long-term antiretroviral therapy in people with HIV. Study-level points and caveats: Clones that expanded before ART (that is, prior to treatment) dominated the repertoire at all time points. Following ART, diversity rose but still fell short of transplant donor controls.

Sequencing used immunoSEQ v3.0 at survey level. Here immunoSEQ multiplex PCR was the method, and the copy in TCRdb shows in-frame clones only, minus some. Of tens of thousands of clones in the sample, 70% to 90% were seen once. Note on this clone: Its antigen is still unknown.

Roughly 1-10 million cryopreserved PBMC were held in samples before DNA extraction. This TCR was sampled from a man aged 35 to 55 with HIV. Sequences were derived from unsorted PBMCs, sampled 4.8 years after starting antiretroviral therapy.

DNA of the CDR3: TGTGCCAGCAGCTCCTTACTCTACGAGCAGTACTTC. Protein product: CASSSLLYEQYF. The chain combines TRBV11-2 with TRBJ2-7; D remains ambiguous. Trimming shortened V by 4 bases and J by 3 bases, and 7 bases separated the two germline ends. The germline V gene has CDR1 SGHAT and CDR2 FQNNGV. The length of the CDR3 is 12 residues.